This TCR beta chain is from a study of T-cell reconstitution after alpha-beta-depleted transplantation in children. Unique molecular identifiers were incorporated into the prepared TCRbeta library. From the PCR reads, TCRdb called clonotypes with MiXCR, one entry per CDR3 protein. The sample yields 490,000 or so distinct CDR3 sequences, approximately 13% seen once. Trimming removed 2 bases from V and 8 bases from J; junction bases left unmatched: 5. The CDR3 contains 12 residues. Per germline, CDR1 SQVTM and CDR2 ANQGSEA. This clonotype appeared many times. V gene TRBV29-1 combines with J gene TRBJ1-2; 7 positions match TRBD1. The sample was PBMCs from the stem cell graft donor, taken from the stem cell graft. This sequence originates from a human donor who donated a stem cell graft to a child with combined immunodeficiency. The CDR3 spells CSVEKGAQGYTF. CDR3 DNA: TGCAGCGTTGAAAAGGGGGCGCAAGGCTACACCTTC. The whole variable domain, remainder taken from reference TRBV29-1 and TRBJ1-2, is SAVISQKPSRDICQRGTSLTIQCQVDSQVTMMFWYRQQPGQSLTLIATANQGSEATYESGFVIDKFPISRPNLTFSTLTVSNMSPEDSSIYLCSVEKGAQGYTFGSGTRLTVV.